Listed below are T cell receptor beta chains from one sample, sequenced in a study of shared clonotypes between healthy human individuals. The data were produced by immunoSEQ multiplex PCR, yet TCRdb's version contains in-frame clones alone and is incomplete. Here the sample spans approximately 2.5 million clones, roughly nine tenths being singletons. The sequenced sample consisted of naive CD4+ T cells sorted from blood. The receptors stem from a man between 18 and 35 years old in good health. CDR3s include the opening cysteine and the closing phenylalanine or tryptophan. Each record gives: D gene, V gene, J gene, clone size, CDR3 protein, CDR3 DNA. A D gene is named only where the DNA matches it firmly. Only part of the rows carry a size: once, few, many, or a class if the clone is expanded.

NA	TRBV4-1	TRBJ1-4	NA	CASSQELTNEKLFF	TGCGCCAGCAGCCAGGAACTCACTAATGAAAAACTGTTTTTT
NA	TRBV4-1	TRBJ2-1	NA	CASSNPFRDISNEQFF	TGCGCCAGCAGCAACCCTTTCCGGGACATCAGCAATGAGCAGTTCTTC
TRBD1	TRBV6-6	TRBJ1-2	NA	CASSSFDRAIRGYTF	TGTGCCAGCAGTAGCTTTGACAGGGCTATCCGTGGCTACACCTTC
NA	TRBV14	TRBJ1-6	NA	CASSQVGEGINSPLHF	TGTGCCAGCAGCCAAGTTGGGGAGGGGATTAATTCACCCCTCCACTTT
TRBD2	TRBV10-3	TRBJ2-3	once	CAISEAGGPSDTQYF	TGTGCCATCAGTGAGGCGGGGGGGCCATCAGATACGCAGTATTTT
NA	TRBV7-2	TRBJ2-3	NA	CASSPRGGDASTDTQYF	TGTGCCAGCAGCCCCCGAGGGGGGGACGCTAGCACAGATACGCAGTATTTT
NA	TRBV5-4	TRBJ1-6	NA	CASSLRGSSYNSPLHF	TGTGCCAGCAGCTTGAGGGGAAGCTCCTATAATTCACCCCTCCACTTT
NA	TRBV19	TRBJ1-2	NA	CASVGRRQWAYGYTF	TGTGCCAGCGTCGGCAGGCGCCAGTGGGCCTATGGCTACACCTTC
TRBD1	TRBV5-6	TRBJ2-7	NA	CASSLSPDRGTYEQYF	TGTGCCAGCAGCTTGTCCCCGGACAGGGGAACCTACGAGCAGTACTTC
NA	TRBV7-6	TRBJ1-1	NA	CASSLVRGLNTEAFF	TGTGCCAGCAGCTTAGTGCGGGGCCTGAATACTGAAGCTTTCTTT
TRBD1	TRBV7-9	TRBJ1-2	NA	CASSPGPGTGNYGYTF	TGTGCCAGCAGCCCAGGTCCCGGGACAGGGAACTATGGCTACACCTTC
TRBD1	TRBV4-1	TRBJ1-1	NA	CASSQLGQGNIRGAFF	TGCGCCAGCAGCCAACTCGGACAGGGAAATATTCGGGGAGCTTTCTTT
NA	TRBV2	TRBJ1-1	NA	CASSPPGTLNTEAFF	TGTGCCAGCAGCCCCCCCGGGACACTTAACACTGAAGCTTTCTTT
TRBD2	TRBV4-2	TRBJ2-7	NA	CASSLSSGSYEQYF	TGTGCCAGCAGCCTCTCTAGCGGGAGTTACGAGCAGTACTTC
TRBD2	TRBV5-6	TRBJ2-3	NA	CASSLYSPRLAGVTDTQYF	TGTGCCAGCAGCTTGTATTCCCCTAGACTAGCGGGAGTAACAGATACGCAGTATTTT
TRBD1	TRBV10-2	TRBJ2-7	NA	CATAGQGSYEQYF	TGCGCCACCGCGGGACAGGGGTCCTACGAGCAGTACTTC
TRBD1	TRBV28	TRBJ1-1	NA	CASDRDRASTEAFF	TGTGCCAGCGACCGGGACAGGGCGAGCACTGAAGCTTTCTTT
TRBD1	TRBV5-1	TRBJ2-3	once	CASTWTGGSDTQYF	TGCGCCAGCACCTGGACAGGGGGCTCAGATACGCAGTATTTT
NA	TRBV27	TRBJ2-1	NA	CASMDGHDGSYNEQFF	TGTGCCAGCATGGACGGTCATGATGGCTCCTACAATGAGCAGTTCTTC
NA	TRBV14	TRBJ2-7	NA	CASSQGNRKYGEQYF	TGTGCCAGCAGCCAAGGGAACAGGAAGTACGGGGAGCAGTACTTC
NA	TRBV27	TRBJ1-2	NA	CASSFAGRYTF	TGTGCCAGCAGTTTCGCAGGGAGATACACCTTC
NA	TRBV5-6	TRBJ1-1	NA	CASSPLDRVNTEAFF	TGTGCCAGCAGCCCTTTAGATAGGGTGAACACTGAAGCTTTCTTT
NA	TRBV11-2	TRBJ2-5	NA	CASSLGRTLGTQYF	TGTGCCAGCAGCTTGGGCAGGACCTTGGGGACCCAGTACTTC
TRBD1	TRBV27	TRBJ2-2	once	CASSPGTGVQRAGELFF	TGTGCCAGCAGTCCCGGGACAGGGGTACAACGGGCCGGGGAGCTGTTTTTT
TRBD1	TRBV11-2	TRBJ2-4	NA	CASSLNRGAYIQYF	TGTGCCAGCAGCTTAAACAGGGGGGCCTACATTCAGTACTTC
NA	TRBV5-6	TRBJ1-1	NA	CASSLVGPNTEAFF	TGTGCCAGCAGCTTGGTGGGACCCAACACTGAAGCTTTCTTT
NA	TRBV6-1	TRBJ2-3	NA	CASSDRSAKGTDTQYF	TGTGCCAGCAGTGACCGTTCAGCCAAAGGCACAGATACGCAGTATTTT
NA	TRBV27	TRBJ2-3	NA	CASSLPGSDTQYF	TGTGCCAGCAGTTTACCGGGGTCAGATACGCAGTATTTT
TRBD1	TRBV11-2	TRBJ2-3	NA	CASSPPGQGALDTQYF	TGTGCCAGCAGCCCCCCGGGACAGGGGGCATTAGATACGCAGTATTTT
NA	TRBV4-3	TRBJ2-7	NA	CASSQRDWNSAYEQYF	TGCGCCAGCAGCCAACGAGATTGGAACAGTGCCTACGAGCAGTACTTC
NA	TRBV5-1	TRBJ1-4	NA	CASSPGGSRAATNEKLFF	TGCGCCAGCAGCCCGGGTGGCAGCAGGGCGGCAACTAATGAAAAACTGTTTTTT
NA	TRBV27	TRBJ2-3	NA	CASSLERNTDTQYF	TGTGCCAGCAGTTTAGAACGGAATACAGATACGCAGTATTTT
NA	TRBV2	TRBJ2-5	NA	CASGGTEQETQYF	TGTGCCAGCGGGGGGACAGAACAAGAGACCCAGTACTTC
NA	TRBV6-1	TRBJ2-2	NA	CASSEGGHTGELFF	TGTGCCAGCAGTGAAGGGGGGCACACCGGGGAGCTGTTTTTT
TRBD1	TRBV6-1	TRBJ2-7	NA	CASTPAGQGAYEQYF	TGTGCCAGCACCCCGGCGGGACAGGGGGCGTACGAGCAGTACTTC
TRBD2	TRBV11-2	TRBJ2-7	NA	CASSPPGLAGGHQYF	TGTGCCAGCAGCCCCCCCGGACTAGCGGGAGGGCACCAGTACTTC
NA	TRBV9	TRBJ2-7	NA	CASSPQGLVYEQYF	TGTGCCAGCAGCCCCCAGGGTCTCGTATACGAGCAGTACTTC
TRBD1	TRBV19	TRBJ1-2	few	CASSTGQGYGYTF	TGTGCCAGTAGTACGGGACAGGGATATGGCTACACCTTC
NA	TRBV7-2	TRBJ2-2	once	CASSFRSLHTGELFF	TGTGCCAGCAGCTTTAGGAGCCTGCACACCGGGGAGCTGTTTTTT
NA	TRBV28	TRBJ1-4	NA	CASSIGKEKLFF	TGTGCCAGCAGTATCGGCAAAGAAAAACTGTTTTTT
TRBD1	TRBV5-1	TRBJ2-3	NA	CASSTGGTGVPDTQYF	TGCGCCAGCAGCACGGGAGGGACAGGGGTGCCAGATACGCAGTATTTT
NA	TRBV14	TRBJ1-1	NA	CASSQGGSGAFF	TGTGCCAGCAGCCAAGGTGGCTCTGGAGCTTTCTTT
NA	TRBV4-3	TRBJ2-2	once	CATRTDLGTGELFF	TGCGCCACCCGAACAGATCTAGGCACCGGGGAGCTGTTTTTT
TRBD1	TRBV7-2	TRBJ1-5	NA	CASSLVSGQGTWAQPQHF	TGTGCCAGCAGCTTAGTCTCGGGACAGGGGACTTGGGCTCAGCCCCAGCATTTT
NA	TRBV7-2	TRBJ2-3	NA	CASSLDLRGGYTDTQYF	TGTGCCAGCAGCTTAGATTTACGGGGCGGCTACACAGATACGCAGTATTTT
NA	TRBV27	TRBJ1-3	NA	CASGPASGNTIYF	TGTGCCAGCGGACCGGCCTCTGGAAACACCATATATTTT
NA	TRBV19	TRBJ2-3	NA	CASSIRGQDTQYF	TGTGCCAGTAGTATCCGGGGGCAAGATACGCAGTATTTT
NA	TRBV28	TRBJ1-2	once	CASTPSWGYGYTF	TGTGCCAGCACCCCATCGTGGGGCTATGGCTACACCTTC
NA	TRBV6-5	TRBJ2-3	NA	CASSSPNTDTQYF	TGTGCCAGCAGTTCACCGAACACAGATACGCAGTATTTT
NA	TRBV29-1	TRBJ1-2	NA	CSVTIGIGYTF	TGCAGCGTCACGATCGGAATAGGCTACACCTTC
NA	TRBV9	TRBJ2-7	NA	CASSVEGGSYEQYF	TGTGCCAGCAGCGTAGAGGGTGGGAGCTACGAGCAGTACTTC
NA	TRBV9	TRBJ2-3	NA	CASSVGGMSDTDTQYF	TGTGCCAGCAGCGTAGGCGGGATGAGCGACACAGATACGCAGTATTTT
TRBD1	TRBV28	TRBJ2-7	NA	CASRPQGIEQYF	TGTGCCAGCAGGCCACAGGGGATAGAGCAGTACTTC
NA	TRBV29-1	TRBJ2-2	NA	CSVEIQGHGELFF	TGCAGCGTTGAAATACAGGGACACGGGGAGCTGTTTTTT
TRBD2	TRBV5-1	TRBJ2-1	NA	CASSTSGGAREQFF	TGCGCCAGCTCGACTAGCGGGGGGGCCAGGGAGCAGTTCTTC